The clone carrying this T cell receptor beta chain was recorded once. These data come from a study of identifying expanded T cells in peripheral blood. The CDR3 contains 14 residues. Trimming cost V 0 bases and J 5 bases, with 8 bases left between them. The V gene's germline CDR1 is KGHSH and CDR2 LQKENI. No infections or other immune events were documented during collection. Sequenced by immunoSEQ multiplex PCR; TCRdb stores in-frame clones only, minus some. The table has around 80,000 clones, almost 90% seen once. The clonotype was recovered from a person between 18 and 70 years old in good health. The chain combines TRBV18 with TRBJ1-3; D gene unclear. Sequenced material: blood. This CDR3 is CASSPPSVRNTIYF. The CDR3 nucleotides read TGTGCCAGCTCACCACCCTCCGTTAGAAACACCATATATTTT.